The subject of this entry is one T cell receptor (beta chain). Its specificity is not known. There are 16 residues in the CDR3. CDR1 is SEHNR and CDR2 is FQNEAQ in the germline V gene (reference sequence). V dropped 8 bases and J dropped 2 bases, with 20 bases sitting between them. Generated by immunoSEQ multiplex PCR, the TCRdb table keeps only in-frame clones and is missing some. The data hold around 79,000 clones, with about 92% observed a single time. This record comes from a study of OX40 agonist ivuxolimab in advanced cancers. Study-level background: Patients' therapy was ivuxolimab, an antibody that acts as an agonist of OX40 (CD134).

Overall study findings and caveats: Normalized T-cell clonal expansion was also low in some nonresponders.

This TCR was recovered from an adult with an advanced solid tumor such as melanoma, head and neck, liver or kidney cancer. Specimen: CD4+ or CD8+ T cells sorted from blood, collected in a trial of the OX40 agonist ivuxolimab. This chain joins TRBV7-9 and TRBJ2-3, with a weak D call TRBD2 (5 bases). As DNA, the CDR3 is TGTGCCAGCCACCGTCCTATCGGGGAAAACACAGATACGCAGTATTTT. This gives the protein CASHRPIGENTDTQYF.